This T cell receptor beta chain was obtained from a study of PD-1 blockade in classical Hodgkin lymphoma. Overall study findings and caveats: Any patient who commenced nivolumab under 1 year after ASCT was excluded. Baseline diversity in complete responders resembled that of newly diagnosed patients.

The time point is: cycle 4 day 1 (C4D1), after 5 to 7 weeks of nivolumab. With no exception, relapse followed autologous stem cell transplantation in all patients, and brentuximab vedotin exposure varied. Germline V gives CDR1 MGHRA, CDR2 YSYEKL. The CDR3 runs 15 residues. V was clipped by 6 bases and J by 0 bases, with 14 bases between them. This clone was detected once. Its specificity is not known. TCRdb's copy holds only in-frame clones and misses some; the assay was immunoSEQ multiplex PCR. This table has more than 20,000 clones, around 84% appearing once. The chain combines TRBV4-1 with TRBJ1-2; no clear D. This sample comprised peripheral blood mononuclear cells (PBMCs), obtained before the fourth cycle of nivolumab. This sequence originates from a human donor with classical Hodgkin lymphoma. CDR3 sequence (DNA): TGCGCCAGCAGTCTTACAAGTAGTGCTAACTATGGCTACACCTTC. Its protein is CASSLTSSANYGYTF.